The 8 T cell receptor beta chains listed next were all sequenced from one sample in a study of vaccination and CD4 T cells after COVID-19. Stated treatment: roughly 10-day PBMC culture with coronavirus spike peptide pools or control peptides (ViraFEST assay). Cultured CD4+ T cell DNA underwent sequencing with the Oncomine TCR Beta short-read assay. MiXCR, run by TCRdb on the PCR reads, gives a single entry per CDR3 protein. The sample lists over 10,000 distinct CDR3 sequences; under 75% were seen once. These TCRs' antigens remain unknown. Specimen: CD4+ T cells from blood, cultured in vitro. All receptors derive from a human donor who had recovered from COVID-19.

This clonotype occurred a few times. The J gene is TRBJ2-6, the V gene TRBV2; tentative D call: TRBD2 (7 bases). The CDR3 is 16 amino acids. The germline V gene encodes CDR1 SNHLY and CDR2 FYNNEI. V was shortened by 4 bases and J by 0 bases, with 10 bases between the two germline ends. The CDR3 here is CASSGGGGSGANVLTF. CDR3 bases: TGTGCCAGCAGTGGCGGGGGCGGCTCTGGGGCCAACGTCCTGACTTTC.

V gene TRBV19 combines with J gene TRBJ1-5, with D perhaps TRBD1 (6 bases). There are 13 residues in the CDR3. Trimming left V 10 bases short and J 4 bases short, with 14 bases between. Germline CDR1 reads LNHDA; CDR2 reads SQIVND (reference sequence). The CDR3 loop is CAISDRLNQPQHF. The CDR3 DNA reads as TGTGCCATTTCCGACAGGTTAAATCAGCCCCAGCATTTT.

The J gene is TRBJ2-7, the V gene TRBV7-2, with no clear D. With 5 bases removed from V and 5 bases from J, the gap between germline ends came to 13 bases. CDR3 length equals 13 residues. From germline, CDR1 is SGHTA and CDR2 FQGNSA. CDR3 nucleotide sequence: TGTGCCAGCAGCCAGGCTACCGTTAACGAGCAGTACTTC. This codes for CASSQATVNEQYF. The full variable domain, completed using reference TRBV7-2 and TRBJ2-7, is GAGVSQSPSNKVTEKGKDVELRCDPISGHTALYWYRQSLGQGLEFLIYFQGNSAPDKSGLPSDRFSAERTGGSVSTLTIQRTQQEDSAVYLCASSQATVNEQYFGPGTRLTVT.

This clonotype turned up a few times. The chain couples TRBV24-1 to TRBJ1-4; weak D call: TRBD1 (5 bases). The length of the CDR3 is 14 residues. Germline CDR1 reads KGHDR; CDR2 reads SFDVKD. V was shortened by 2 bases and J by 3 bases, with 6 bases between the two germline ends. The CDR3 DNA reads as TGTGCCACCAGTGATTCCAGGGCTAATGAAAAACTGTTTTTT. Protein sequence: CATSDSRANEKLFF.

The rearrangement links TRBV7-2 to TRBJ2-7; D is unresolved. V gave up 2 bases and J gave up 4 bases, with 12 bases separating them. This CDR3 is built from 14 residues. The V gene's germline CDR1 is SGHTA and CDR2 FQGNSA. The CDR3 loop is CASSLSSSSYEQYF. Here the CDR3 DNA reads TGTGCCAGCAGCTTATCGTCGAGCTCATACGAGCAGTACTTC.

The chain uses TRBV7-2 and TRBJ2-2; 9 bases fit TRBD1. The germline V gene encodes CDR1 SGHTA and CDR2 FQGNSA. Losses at the gene ends were 5 bases for V and 1 base for J; bases not matched to a gene: 5. The CDR3 consists of 16 residues. CDR3 residues: CASSPQGAMNTGELFF. The CDR3 coding sequence is TGTGCCAGCAGCCCACAGGGGGCTATGAACACCGGGGAGCTGTTTTTT. The variable domain in full, with the rest retrieved from reference TRBV7-2 and TRBJ2-2, is GAGVSQSPSNKVTEKGKDVELRCDPISGHTALYWYRQSLGQGLEFLIYFQGNSAPDKSGLPSDRFSAERTGGSVSTLTIQRTQQEDSAVYLCASSPQGAMNTGELFFGEGSRLTVL.

This chain uses TRBV7-3 with TRBJ2-2; 8 nucleotides match TRBD2. CDR3 length: 18 residues. V shed 5 bases and J 2 bases; nucleotides not matched to a gene: 13. Germline assignment: CDR1 SGHTA and CDR2 FQGTGA. CDR3 sequence: CASSTQSGLALNTGELFF. CDR3 nucleotides: TGTGCCAGCAGCACTCAGTCAGGACTAGCACTAAACACCGGGGAGCTGTTTTTT.

The chain carries TRBV7-3 and TRBJ2-5, with D possibly being TRBD1 or TRBD2 (9 bases each). The CDR3 spans 14 residues. CDR1 and CDR2 (germline): SGHTA, FQGTGA. V was trimmed by 5 bases and J by 6 bases, leaving 16 bases between them. The chain's CDR3 is CASSPSGTGQTQYF. Here the CDR3 DNA reads TGTGCCAGCAGCCCTAGCGGGACAGGGCAGACCCAGTACTTC.